Listed below are T cell receptor beta chains from one sample, sequenced in a study of early T cells in non-severe SARS-CoV-2 infection. TCRdb processed the 5' RACE reads anew with MiXCR; each CDR3 protein has one entry. The sample contains tens of thousands of distinct CDR3 sequences, 15% of which appear only once. The specimen was whole blood. The receptors come from an adult who was a healthcare worker with PCR-confirmed SARS-CoV-2 infection or an uninfected control (not recorded which). Both conserved end residues are part of each CDR3.

V gene	J gene	CDR3 protein
TRBV20-1	TRBJ2-1	CSAIWAVEQFF
TRBV9	TRBJ2-3	CASSRREPRTAQYF
TRBV4-1	TRBJ2-4	CASSQLGTSGAKNIQYF
TRBV20-1	TRBJ2-7	CSARVVRQGEQYF
TRBV9	TRBJ1-1	CASSVEGETEAFF
TRBV5-5	TRBJ2-3	CASSLYTDKITDTQYF
TRBV20-1	TRBJ2-1	CSARVLAVGDNEQFF
TRBV7-9	TRBJ2-7	CASSSRQSEQYF
TRBV11-2	TRBJ2-1	CASSLEAGGSYNEQFF
TRBV5-1	TRBJ2-2	CASSFGAGVDGVLFF
TRBV4-2	TRBJ2-7	CASSQEERVYEQYF
TRBV7-6	TRBJ2-6	CASSLRDTSGANVLTF
TRBV18	TRBJ2-7	CASSPRQATYEQYF
TRBV29-1	TRBJ2-3	CSVTTGTRTDTQYF